The 25 T cell receptor beta chains listed next were all sequenced from one sample in a study of T-cell memory formation after mild COVID-19. TCRdb re-analysed the 5' RACE reads in MiXCR, keeping a single row per CDR3 protein. The table has just over 200,000 distinct CDR3 sequences, 9% to 10% seen once. The sample comprised PBMCs or a T cell subset sorted from them (not recorded which). These receptors were taken from a young man who had mild COVID-19 (a few samples of this study predate the infection). Cell type and time point are not known.

V usage is TRBV6-5 and J usage is TRBJ1-6; no clear D. The V gene's germline CDR1 is MNHEY and CDR2 SVGAGI. The CDR3 consists of 15 residues. The V end lost 0 bases, the J end lost 8 bases, and 11 bases lay between the germline ends. The CDR3 loop is CASSYSRIGDSPLHF. The CDR3 coding sequence is TGTGCCAGCAGTTACTCCCGGATCGGAGATTCACCCCTCCACTTT.

The rearrangement joins TRBV5-1 to TRBJ2-3; TRBD2 matches at 9 bases. V lost 4 bases and J lost 3; bases outside the gene matches: 6. Germline V gene data show CDR1 as SGHRS and CDR2 as YFSETQ. The CDR3 extends over 15 amino acids. CDR3 in DNA: TGCGCCAGCAGCACTCTGAGCGGGGGGACAGATACGCAGTATTTT. Its translation is CASSTLSGGTDTQYF.

This clonotype was counted a few times. This sequence joins TRBV20-1 and TRBJ2-7, with TRBD1 matching 10 bases. V lost 0 bases, J lost 5 bases, and 4 bases stayed unmatched. The CDR3 is made up of 14 amino acids. Per the germline V gene, CDR1 is DFQATT and CDR2 is SNEGSKA (reference sequence). The CDR3 DNA reads as TGCAGTGCTAGAGAGACAGGGGGCATCAACGAGCAGTACTTC. The encoded protein is CSARETGGINEQYF.

J is TRBJ1-3 and V is TRBV4-3; D remains unclear. Trimming cost V 0 bases and J 2 bases, with 5 bases left between them. Germline CDR1 is LGHNA and CDR2 is YSLEER. CDR3 length: 14 amino acids. CDR3 coding DNA: TGCGCCAGCAGCCAAGAACGAACTGGAAACACCATATATTTT. Its protein is CASSQERTGNTIYF.

The sample holds many counts of this clonotype. The chain has TRBV4-1 and TRBJ2-1; maybe TRBD2 (5 bases). The germline gives CDR1 MGHRA, CDR2 YSYEKL. The CDR3 length is 15 residues. The V and J ends lost 2 bases and 2 bases respectively, with 10 bases between them. Here the CDR3 DNA reads TGCGCCAGCAGCCAAAGTTGGAGGACCTACAATGAGCAGTTCTTC. Amino acid sequence: CASSQSWRTYNEQFF.

The chain employs TRBV9 and TRBJ2-5; 14 bases match TRBD2. The germline V gene encodes CDR1 SGDLS and CDR2 YYNGEE. V lost 3 bases, J lost 2 bases, and 6 bases stayed unmatched. The CDR3 sequence is 17 residues long. The CDR3 DNA is TGTGCCAGCAGCGAGACTAGCGGGGGGGCGGGGCAAGAGACCCAGTACTTC. It yields the protein CASSETSGGAGQETQYF.

In this sample, this clonotype turned up a few times. The chain recombines TRBV12-3 or TRBV12-4 with TRBJ1-2; 8 bases agree with TRBD1. V gave up 6 bases and J gave up 8 bases; unmatched junction bases: 8. CDR3 length equals 13 residues. The CDR3 spells CASRPGQGRGYTF. CDR3 bases: TGTGCCAGCAGACCAGGACAGGGACGGGGCTACACCTTC.

This clonotype was seen repeatedly, ten times or more. V gene TRBV20-1 combines with J gene TRBJ2-1; the D is unclear. CDR1 and CDR2 from the germline V gene are DFQATT and SNEGSKA (reference sequence). The CDR3 has 10 amino acids. The germline V and J ends were trimmed by 5 bases and 7 bases, with 6 bases remaining between them. The CDR3 protein is CSARLNEQFF. As DNA, the CDR3 is TGCAGTGCTCGGTTGAATGAGCAGTTCTTC.

This clonotype was picked up a small number of times. The junction and the germline gene differ at one end; a read error may be behind it. This chain joins TRBV7-7 and TRBJ2-3; 8 bases match TRBD2. Germline assignment: CDR1 SSHAT and CDR2 FNYEAQ (reference sequence). This CDR3 spans 15 amino acids. CDR3 sequence (DNA): TGTGCTAGCAGCTTGAGCGGGGGCGGGATAGATACGCAGTATTTT. Amino acids: CASSLSGGGIDTQYF.

This clonotype was recorded many times. V and J are TRBV11-2 and TRBJ1-1; no clear D gene. V shed 4 bases and J shed 6 bases, with 18 bases lying between them. CDR3 length: 15 residues. In germline, CDR1 is SGHAT, CDR2 FQNNGV. Here the CDR3 DNA reads TGTGCCAGCAGCTCCCCGGGAGTCCGGTACGCTGAAGCTTTCTTT. Protein product: CASSSPGVRYAEAFF.

This clonotype showed up just a few times. The gene calls are TRBV7-2 and TRBJ2-2; a possible D gene is TRBD1 (5 bases). Looked up from germline, CDR1 is SGHTA and CDR2 is FQGNSA. Trimming cost V 6 bases and J 6 bases, with 14 bases left between them. This CDR3 has 14 amino acids. The CDR3 DNA reads TGTGCCAGCAGTCGGTCAGGGAAGTCCGGGGAGCTGTTTTTT. This sequence encodes CASSRSGKSGELFF.

The chain carries TRBV12-3 or TRBV12-4 and TRBJ1-2; TRBD1 is a possible D gene (5 bases). The CDR3 is 17 amino acids. V gave up 2 bases and J gave up 4 bases, with 20 bases separating them. CDR3 coding DNA: TGTGCCAGCAGTTTATATGTCTCAAGGGGTGTATTCTATGGCTACACCTTC. Amino acids: CASSLYVSRGVFYGYTF.

In its sample, this clonotype was seen a few times. The rearrangement joins TRBV7-2 to TRBJ2-7, with 8 nucleotides matching TRBD1. Germline trimming cut 5 bases from V and 3 bases from J; bases unmatched to any gene: 12. The CDR3 has 16 residues. Germline loops: CDR1 SGHTA, CDR2 FQGNSA. Here the CDR3 DNA reads TGTGCCAGCAGCGAAAATCTCGGACAGGGAGTCTACGAGCAGTACTTC. Translating gives CASSENLGQGVYEQYF.

This clonotype was picked up many times. The chain couples TRBV4-3 to TRBJ2-5; D possibly corresponds to TRBD2 (7 bases). Germline CDR1 LGHNA, CDR2 YSLEER. The germline V and J ends were trimmed by 2 bases and 3 bases, with 19 bases remaining between them. The CDR3 consists of 17 residues. The CDR3 DNA sequence: TGCGCCAGCAGCCAATCCCTAATAGGGAGGGGGGAAGAGACCCAGTACTTC. Its protein is CASSQSLIGRGEETQYF.

This clonotype has a count of ten or more. The chain has TRBV20-1 and TRBJ1-2; tentatively, D is TRBD1 (5 bases). Germline CDR1 and CDR2: DFQATT and SNEGSKA (reference sequence). The V end lost 4 bases, the J end lost 6 bases, and 9 bases lay between the germline ends. This CDR3 contains 11 residues. The CDR3 is CSATRVNGYTF. In DNA form, the CDR3 reads TGCAGTGCTACCAGGGTTAATGGCTACACCTTC.

The rearrangement links TRBV12-3 or TRBV12-4 to TRBJ1-6; no reliable D call. V lost 2 bases, J lost 8 bases, and 4 bases lay in between. The CDR3 loop spans 12 amino acids. CDR3 loop: CASSLTDSPLHF. The CDR3 bases are TGTGCCAGCAGTTTAACAGATTCACCCCTCCACTTT.

This chain joins TRBV24-1 and TRBJ2-7, with D perhaps TRBD1 (6 bases). The V end lost 4 bases, the J end lost 4 bases, and 10 bases lay between the germline ends. The CDR3 is 13 amino acids. Germline V gives CDR1 KGHDR, CDR2 SFDVKD. This CDR3 reads CATSEQGTYEQYV. The CDR3 DNA reads as TGTGCCACCAGTGAGCAGGGGACGTACGAGCAGTACGTC.

This clonotype was counted a few times. The chain uses TRBV6-2 or TRBV6-3 and TRBJ1-1; a possible D gene is TRBD1 (6 bases). V was cut by 6 bases and J by 1 base, with 24 bases left in between. The V gene's germline CDR1 is MNHEY and CDR2 SVGEGT. This CDR3 has 18 residues. CDR3 DNA: TGTGCCAGCAGCCCCAGAGGGGGGCAGGGGATTACGAACACTGAAGCTTTCTTT. Its protein is CASSPRGGQGITNTEAFF.

A note on this clonotype: Mismatch with germline at one junction end may stem from a read error. This chain uses TRBV5-1 with TRBJ2-1; TRBD1 is a possible D gene (6 bases). The CDR3 extends over 17 amino acids. Germline CDR1 is SGHRS and CDR2 is YFSETQ. The chain's CDR3 is CASSLASLLQGRNERFF. The DNA of the CDR3 is TGCGCCAGCAGCTTGGCCTCGTTATTACAGGGCAGGAATGAGCGGTTCTTC.

This clonotype was recorded a few times. This chain links TRBV15 with TRBJ2-1, with D possibly called TRBD1 or TRBD2 (5 bases each). The germline V and J ends were trimmed by 3 bases and 0 bases, with 18 bases remaining between them. CDR3 size: 18 residues. The germline V gene has CDR1 LNHNV and CDR2 YYDKDF (reference sequence). The CDR3 DNA is TGTGCCACCAGCAGGGAGCCCCCGGGACGGAGCTCCTACAATGAGCAGTTCTTC. Translating it yields CATSREPPGRSSYNEQFF.

V gene TRBV4-3 combines with J gene TRBJ2-2; 10 bases align to TRBD1. Germline CDR1 is LGHNA and CDR2 is YSLEER. The CDR3 is 16 amino acids. V was clipped by 4 bases and J by 5 bases; unmatched bases: 7. For the CDR3, the DNA is TGCGCCAGCAGCCTCGTGGGGACAGGGGTGACCGGGGAGCTGTTTTTT. It encodes CASSLVGTGVTGELFF.

J is TRBJ1-1 and V is TRBV18; no clear D. CDR1 and CDR2 from the germline V gene are KGHSH and LQKENI. Trimming left V 3 bases short and J 4 bases short, with 18 bases between. The CDR3 is 16 residues long. CDR3 region: CASSPNGMGVGTEAFF. CDR3 bases: TGTGCCAGCTCACCCAACGGAATGGGAGTGGGCACTGAAGCTTTCTTT.

The V call is TRBV9, the J call TRBJ1-2; D is uncertain. Looked up from germline, CDR1 is SGDLS and CDR2 is YYNGEE. The germline V and J ends were trimmed by 0 bases and 4 bases, with 7 bases remaining between them. This CDR3 comprises 13 residues. The CDR3: CASSVGETYGYTF. The CDR3 bases are TGTGCCAGCAGCGTAGGTGAGACCTATGGCTACACCTTC.

The J gene is TRBJ2-1, the V gene TRBV3-1, with TRBD2 identical over 10 bases. Germline CDR1 is LGHDT and CDR2 is YNNKEL (reference sequence). The CDR3 has 15 amino acids. J lost 5 bases, V lost 4 bases, and 5 bases had no gene match. Written as DNA, the CDR3 is TGTGCCAGCAGCCCTATAGCGGGGGGAGACAATGAGCAGTTCTTC. Translating gives CASSPIAGGDNEQFF.

This clonotype was seen only a few times. The CDR3 loop reads CASSNSGGTLLEQFF. The DNA for the CDR3 is TGTGCCAGCAGCAATAGCGGGGGGACCCTCCTCGAGCAGTTCTTC. The V call is TRBV6-6, the J call TRBJ2-1; 10 bases are a match to TRBD2. The CDR3 totals 15 residues. Germline CDR1 and CDR2: MNHNY and SVGAGI (reference sequence). The V segment lost 6 bases and the J segment 10 bases; nucleotides outside the gene matches: 12.